This TCR beta chain was retrieved from a study of shared clonotypes between healthy human individuals. In the study overall: Per-donor plates numbered three CD4 naive, three CD4 memory, two CD8 naive and one CD8 memory.

Execution of the assay was at deep level. Clones were read by immunoSEQ multiplex PCR, and TCRdb kept only the in-frame ones, dropping some. The repertoire holds about 2,200,000 clones, with about 93% as singletons. The naive CD8 population came from CD45RO-negative cells selected for CCR7, without terminally differentiated effector memory CD45RA+ cells. The receptor comes from a man between 18 and 35 years old in good health. Some clones in this sample may be carry-over from other donors' samples. Sample: naive CD8+ T cells from PBMCs.

The CDR3 region is CASSSGTSAGNEQFF. The CDR3 DNA sequence: TGTGCCAGCAGTTCCGGGACTAGCGCGGGCAATGAGCAGTTCTTC. The rearrangement links TRBV6-6 to TRBJ2-1; 10 bases agree with TRBD2. The length of the CDR3 is 15 residues. After removal of 4 bases from V and 6 bases from J, the junction contained 6 bases not matched to a gene. Germline assignment: CDR1 MNHNY and CDR2 SVGAGI (reference sequence).